One sample yielded the 18 T cell receptor beta chains listed below, sequenced in a study of cytomegalovirus exposure and HLA in healthy donors. The PCR employed 60 Vbeta primers together with 13 Jbeta primers. The assay was immunoSEQ multiplex PCR, and TCRdb's table has in-frame clones only and misses some. The profile shows some 170,000 clones, around 80% of them singletons. Sequencing was carried out using PBMCs. Source of these receptors: a man between 18 and 29 years old in good health and CMV-seropositive.

The chain has TRBV19 and TRBJ2-2, with 8 bases matching TRBD1. The CDR3 spans 17 residues. Germline CDR1 LNHDA, CDR2 SQIVND (reference sequence). With 3 bases clipped from V and 0 bases from J, the junction kept 6 bases outside the gene matches. As DNA, the CDR3 is TGTGCCAGTAGTATGGACAGGGAGTACGCGAACACCGGGGAGCTGTTTTTT. Protein product: CASSMDREYANTGELFF.

The chain joins TRBV18 to TRBJ1-2, with TRBD1 identical over 7 bases. Germline V gene sequence: CDR1 KGHSH, CDR2 LQKENI. J was trimmed by 6 bases and V by 3 bases; bases with no gene match: 10. CDR3 size: 15 residues. CDR3 coding DNA: TGTGCCAGCTCACCCACCGTCGACAGGGCCAATGGCTACACCTTC. It yields the protein CASSPTVDRANGYTF.

V is TRBV5-1 and J is TRBJ1-2; D is unclear. The V gene lost 4 bases and the J gene lost 7 bases, with 17 bases spanning the gap. Per the germline V gene, CDR1 is SGHRS and CDR2 is YFSETQ. CDR3 length: 14 residues. For the CDR3, the DNA is TGCGCCAGCAGCACCTCAGAGACCCGGGGTGGCTACACCTTC. The encoded protein is CASSTSETRGGYTF.

The chain carries TRBV6-1 and TRBJ2-1, with 8 positions matching TRBD2. V was pared by 3 bases and J by 2 bases, with 6 bases of the junction left unmatched. The germline V gene has CDR1 MNHNS and CDR2 SASEGT. The CDR3 totals 16 residues. In DNA, the CDR3 is TGTGCCAGCAGTGATGGGCTAGCGGGCGCCTACAATGAGCAGTTCTTC. The encoded protein is CASSDGLAGAYNEQFF.

This chain connects TRBV6-5 to TRBJ2-7, with TRBD1 as a possible D gene (5 bases). Trimming removed 2 bases at V and 5 bases at J, with 10 bases between. The CDR3 totals 13 residues. Germline loops: CDR1 MNHEY, CDR2 SVGAGI. The CDR3 here is CASSYEVGDEQYF. Here the CDR3 DNA reads TGTGCCAGCAGTTACGAGGTAGGGGACGAGCAGTACTTC.

The chain links TRBV2 to TRBJ2-7; 11 bases are shared with TRBD2. The ends lost 6 bases at V and 5 bases at J; junction bases unmatched: 9. The CDR3 totals 15 residues. Germline V gives CDR1 SNHLY, CDR2 FYNNEI. The CDR3 loop is CASRLAGGGANEQYF. The CDR3 nucleotides are TGTGCCAGCAGGCTAGCGGGGGGCGGGGCAAACGAGCAGTACTTC. Based on the CDR3 plus reference TRBV2 and TRBJ2-7, the full variable domain is EPEVTQTPSHQVTQMGQEVILRCVPISNHLYFYWYRQILGQKVEFLVSFYNNEISEKSEIFDDQFSVERPDGSNFTLKIRSTKLEDSAMYFCASRLAGGGANEQYFGPGTRLTVT.

The chain is built from TRBV5-1 and TRBJ2-5; no definite D call. The DNA end lines up better with TRBJ2-7; the J call may be wrong. Germline V gene data show CDR1 as SGHRS and CDR2 as YFSETQ. The CDR3 has 13 amino acids. CDR3 in DNA: TGCGCCAGCTCTGAGGTAGTCTCCTACGAGCAGTACTTC. It translates to CASSEVVSYEQYF.

The chain employs TRBV9 and TRBJ2-7; maybe TRBD1 (7 bases). CDR1 and CDR2 (germline): SGDLS, YYNGEE. V was pared by 0 bases and J by 2 bases, with 12 bases between. CDR3 length: 15 amino acids. CDR3 protein: CASSVDPGGTYEQYF. The CDR3 bases are TGTGCCAGCAGCGTAGATCCAGGGGGGACCTACGAGCAGTACTTC. The full variable domain, completed using reference TRBV9 and TRBJ2-7, is DSGVTQTPKHLITATGQRVTLRCSPRSGDLSVYWYQQSLDQGLQFLIQYYNGEERAKGNILERFSAQQFPDLHSELNLSSLELGDSALYFCASSVDPGGTYEQYFGPGTRLTVT.

This clone was seen only a few times. The gene calls are TRBV4-3 and TRBJ1-1; possible D gene TRBD1, 5 bases. V gave up 0 bases and J gave up 7 bases, with 9 bases separating them. The length of the CDR3 is 13 residues. CDR1 is LGHNA and CDR2 is YSLEER in the germline V gene. The CDR3 region has the DNA TGCGCCAGCAGCCAAGATCCAGGGATTGAAGCTTTCTTT. Its translation: CASSQDPGIEAFF.

The CDR3: CASSFLRDREGYTF. The CDR3 DNA reads as TGCGCCAGCAGCTTCCTTCGGGACAGGGAAGGCTACACCTTC. This chain links TRBV5-1 with TRBJ1-2, with 9 bases fitting TRBD1. The CDR3 runs 14 residues. With V trimmed by 2 bases and J by 8 bases, 7 bases remained unmatched. Per germline, CDR1 SGHRS and CDR2 YFSETQ.

This chain connects TRBV9 to TRBJ2-7; TRBD2 aligns across 7 bases. V dropped 0 bases and J dropped 0; count of bases not matched to a gene: 3. The CDR3 spans 15 residues. CDR1 SGDLS and CDR2 YYNGEE come from the germline V gene. In nucleotides, the CDR3 is TGTGCCAGCAGCGTAGGCGCGGGGGTCTCCTACGAGCAGTACTTC. It yields the protein CASSVGAGVSYEQYF.

In this sample, this clone turned up a few times. CDR3 sequence (DNA): TGTGCCAGCAGCTGGGAGACAGGGGGCGCAGATACGCAGTATTTT. Residues: CASSWETGGADTQYF. This chain uses TRBV7-9 with TRBJ2-3; 10 bases match TRBD1. With 4 bases clipped from V and 4 bases from J, the junction kept 5 bases outside the gene matches. The CDR3 runs to 15 residues. Germline CDR1 reads SEHNR; CDR2 reads FQNEAQ (reference sequence). The whole variable domain, remainder taken from reference TRBV7-9 and TRBJ2-3, is DTGVSQNPRHKITKRGQNVTFRCDPISEHNRLYWYRQTLGQGPEFLTYFQNEAQLEKSRLLSDRFSAERPKGSFSTLEIQRTEQGDSAMYLCASSWETGGADTQYFGPGTRLTVL.

This sequence joins TRBV27 and TRBJ2-7; the match to TRBD1 covers 10 bases. This CDR3 is 15 amino acids long. The germline CDR1 and CDR2 sequences are MNHEY and SMNVEV (reference sequence). Losses at the gene ends were 6 bases for V and 5 bases for J; bases not matched to a gene: 10. CDR3 DNA sequence: TGTGCCAGCAGGAACCGGGACAGGGGTTTCCACGAGCAGTACTTC. It yields the protein CASRNRDRGFHEQYF.

The chain links TRBV25-1 to TRBJ2-3; D is possibly TRBD2 (7 bases). Trimming stripped 4 bases from V and 1 base from J, with 18 bases between. The CDR3 spans 17 residues. CDR1 is MGHDK, CDR2 SYGVNS, per germline. The CDR3, as DNA: TGTGCCAGCAGTGCCGGGGGGCACATCTTGGGCACAGATACGCAGTATTTT. Translating gives CASSAGGHILGTDTQYF.

The CDR3 sequence is CASRLGGVRETQYF. The DNA of the CDR3 is TGTGCCAGCAGACTCGGGGGAGTTCGAGAGACCCAGTACTTC. The genes are TRBV6-1 and TRBJ2-5; TRBD2 might be the D (6 bases). V gave up 6 bases and J gave up 4 bases, with 15 bases separating them. The CDR3 is made up of 14 amino acids. Germline loops: CDR1 MNHNS, CDR2 SASEGT.

The V gene is TRBV7-9, the J gene TRBJ2-1, with 7 bases lining up with TRBD2. The germline V gene encodes CDR1 SEHNR and CDR2 FQNEAQ (reference sequence). J was trimmed by 7 bases and V by 4 bases; bases with no gene match: 16. There are 17 residues in the CDR3. The CDR3 nucleotides read TGTGCCAGCAGCTCTACCCGTCTCGCGGGGGAGCGGAATGAGCAGTTCTTC. As protein: CASSSTRLAGERNEQFF.

In this sample, this clone turned up a few times. Other DNA sequences in the sample encode the same CDR3. The CDR3 reads CASSPGQGYEQYF. CDR3 DNA: TGTGCCAGCAGCCCGGGACAGGGCTACGAGCAGTACTTC. The chain is built from TRBV27 and TRBJ2-7, with 9 positions matching TRBD1. The V and J ends lost 6 bases and 3 bases, in that order; junction bases with no gene match: 3. In germline, CDR1 is MNHEY, CDR2 SMNVEV (reference sequence). CDR3 length equals 13 residues.

This clone appeared once. V and J are TRBV5-4 and TRBJ1-2, with a tentative D call TRBD1 (5 bases). Germline V lookup: CDR1 SGHNT, CDR2 YYREEE (reference sequence). There are 16 residues in the CDR3. V dropped 3 bases and J dropped 1 base, with 16 bases sitting between them. CDR3 region: CASSSGQGSNNYGYTF. The DNA of the CDR3 is TGTGCCAGCAGCTCTGGGCAGGGCAGTAATAACTATGGCTACACCTTC.